This record looks at one T cell receptor beta chain sequence and its context. This entry is derived from a study of blood T cell repertoires in COVID-19. Study overall: Sites in the United States, Italy and Spain provided acute and convalescent COVID-19 samples.

Deletions cut 0 bases from V and 7 bases from J, with 21 bases between. CDR3 size: 17 residues. CDR1 LGHNA and CDR2 YSLEER come from the germline V gene. In the original processing: Reference gene primer amplification in the assay estimated nucleated cell counts. Generated by immunoSEQ multiplex PCR, the TCRdb table keeps only in-frame clones and is missing some. V and J calls plus clone size are reproduced from that table; the DNA served to infer D and trimming. Among approximately 150,000 clones, roughly 82% were seen once, and the ten largest hold around 15%. The receptor was isolated from a human donor with acute or convalescent COVID-19. The donor label of this sample is uncertain. Sample: peripheral blood. The J gene is TRBJ1-1, the V gene TRBV4-3; D perhaps matches TRBD1 (5 bases). The chain's CDR3 is CASSQDSARRGLDEAFF. CDR3 coding DNA: TGCGCCAGCAGCCAAGATAGTGCCCGGAGGGGTTTGGATGAAGCTTTCTTT.